This T cell receptor (beta chain) was recorded in a study of CD8 T cells in Susac syndrome. Study observations and caveats: Regarding the TCR sequencing and HLA analysis, the study admitted that a relatively small number of individuals were involved.

The authors sequenced TCR beta from blood CD8+ and CD4+ T cells. TEMRA cells underwent FACS enrichment and CD8+ and CD4+ T cells underwent negative isolation. For this clonotype: Its antigen remains unknown.

With random hexamers, roughly 0.45 to 1 ug RNA was reverse transcribed. immunoSEQ multiplex PCR amplified TCR beta CDR3 across 54 Vbeta, 13 Jbeta. TCRdb recomputed calls from the immunoSEQ multiplex PCR reads with MiXCR, one row per CDR3 protein. The profile covers 150,000 to 160,000 distinct CDR3 sequences, with about 94% appearing a single time and about 0.19% taken by the ten largest. The germline V gene has CDR1 MNHEY and CDR2 SVGEGT. The CDR3 extends over 14 amino acids. Trimming stripped 6 bases from V and 8 bases from J, with 19 bases between. V usage is TRBV6-2 or TRBV6-3 and J usage is TRBJ1-1; weak D call: TRBD1 (6 bases). This clonotype was obtained from a human donor with multiple sclerosis. Input material: CD8+ T cells from PBMCs. The CDR3: CASRPTPGAEEAFF. In nucleotides, the CDR3 is TGTGCCAGCAGGCCGACTCCAGGGGCGGAGGAAGCTTTCTTT.